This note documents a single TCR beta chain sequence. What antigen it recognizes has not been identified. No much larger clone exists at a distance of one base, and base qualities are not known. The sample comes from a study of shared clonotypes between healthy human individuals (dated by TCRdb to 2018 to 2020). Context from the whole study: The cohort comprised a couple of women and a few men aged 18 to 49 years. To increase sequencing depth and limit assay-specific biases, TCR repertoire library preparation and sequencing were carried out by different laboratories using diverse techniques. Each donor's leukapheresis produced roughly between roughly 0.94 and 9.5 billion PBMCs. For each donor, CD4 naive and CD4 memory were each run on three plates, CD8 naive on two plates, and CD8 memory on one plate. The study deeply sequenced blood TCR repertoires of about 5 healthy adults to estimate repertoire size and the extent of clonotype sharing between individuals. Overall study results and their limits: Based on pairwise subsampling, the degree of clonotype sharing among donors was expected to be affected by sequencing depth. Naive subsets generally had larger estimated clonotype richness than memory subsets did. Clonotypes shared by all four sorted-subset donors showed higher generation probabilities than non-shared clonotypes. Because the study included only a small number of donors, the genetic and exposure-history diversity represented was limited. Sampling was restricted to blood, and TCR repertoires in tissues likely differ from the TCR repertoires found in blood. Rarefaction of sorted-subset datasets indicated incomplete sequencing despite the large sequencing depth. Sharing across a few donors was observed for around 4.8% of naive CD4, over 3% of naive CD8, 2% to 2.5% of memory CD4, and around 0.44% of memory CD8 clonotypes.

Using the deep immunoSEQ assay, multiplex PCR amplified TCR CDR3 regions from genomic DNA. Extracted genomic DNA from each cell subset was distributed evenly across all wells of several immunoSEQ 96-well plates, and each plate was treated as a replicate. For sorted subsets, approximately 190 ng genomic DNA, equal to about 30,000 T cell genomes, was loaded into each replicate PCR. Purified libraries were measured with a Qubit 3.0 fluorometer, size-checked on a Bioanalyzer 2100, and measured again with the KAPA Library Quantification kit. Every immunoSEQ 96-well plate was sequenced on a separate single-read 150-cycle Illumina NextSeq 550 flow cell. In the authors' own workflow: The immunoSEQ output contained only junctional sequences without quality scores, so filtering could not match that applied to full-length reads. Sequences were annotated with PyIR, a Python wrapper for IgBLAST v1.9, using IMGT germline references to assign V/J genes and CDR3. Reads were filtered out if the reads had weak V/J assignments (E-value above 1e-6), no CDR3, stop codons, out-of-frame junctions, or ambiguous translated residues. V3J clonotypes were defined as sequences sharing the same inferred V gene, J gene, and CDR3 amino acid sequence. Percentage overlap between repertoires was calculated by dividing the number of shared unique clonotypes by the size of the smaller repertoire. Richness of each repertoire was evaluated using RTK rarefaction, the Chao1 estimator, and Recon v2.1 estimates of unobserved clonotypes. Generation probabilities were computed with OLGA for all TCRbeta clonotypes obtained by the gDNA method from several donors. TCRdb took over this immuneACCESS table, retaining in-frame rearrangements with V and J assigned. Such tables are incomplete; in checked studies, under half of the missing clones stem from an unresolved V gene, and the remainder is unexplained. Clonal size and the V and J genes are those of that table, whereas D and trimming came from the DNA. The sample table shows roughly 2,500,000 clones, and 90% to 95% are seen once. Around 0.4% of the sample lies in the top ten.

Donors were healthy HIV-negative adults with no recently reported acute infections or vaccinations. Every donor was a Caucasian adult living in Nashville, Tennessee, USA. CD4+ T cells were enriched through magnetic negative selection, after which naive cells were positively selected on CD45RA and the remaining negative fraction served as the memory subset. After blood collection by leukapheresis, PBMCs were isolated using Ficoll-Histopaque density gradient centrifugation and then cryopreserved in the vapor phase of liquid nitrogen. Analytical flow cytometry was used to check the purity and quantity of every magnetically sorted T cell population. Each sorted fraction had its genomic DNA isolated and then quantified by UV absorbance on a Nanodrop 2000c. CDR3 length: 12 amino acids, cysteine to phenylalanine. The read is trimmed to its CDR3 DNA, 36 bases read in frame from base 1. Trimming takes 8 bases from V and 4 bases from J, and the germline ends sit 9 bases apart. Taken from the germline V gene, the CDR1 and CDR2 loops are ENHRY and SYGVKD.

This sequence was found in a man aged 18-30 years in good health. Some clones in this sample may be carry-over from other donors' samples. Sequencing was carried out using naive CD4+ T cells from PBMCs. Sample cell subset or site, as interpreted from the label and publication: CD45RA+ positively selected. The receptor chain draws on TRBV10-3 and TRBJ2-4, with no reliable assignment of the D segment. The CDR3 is CAIEDDKNIQYF. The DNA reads TGTGCCATCGAGGACGATAAAAACATTCAGTACTTC.